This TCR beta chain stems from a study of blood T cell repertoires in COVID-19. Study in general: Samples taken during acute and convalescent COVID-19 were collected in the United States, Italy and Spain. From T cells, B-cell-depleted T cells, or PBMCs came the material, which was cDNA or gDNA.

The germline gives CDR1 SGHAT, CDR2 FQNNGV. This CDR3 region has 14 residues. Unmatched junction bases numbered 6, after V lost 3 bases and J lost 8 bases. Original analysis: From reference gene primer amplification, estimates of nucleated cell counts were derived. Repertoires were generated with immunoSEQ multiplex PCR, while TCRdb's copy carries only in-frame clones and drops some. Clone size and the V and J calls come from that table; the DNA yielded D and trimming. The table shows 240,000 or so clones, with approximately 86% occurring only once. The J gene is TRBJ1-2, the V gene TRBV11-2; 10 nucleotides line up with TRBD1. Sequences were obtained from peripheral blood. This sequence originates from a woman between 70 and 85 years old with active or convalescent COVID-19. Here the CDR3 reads CASSFPRQGAGYTF. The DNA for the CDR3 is TGTGCCAGCAGCTTCCCCCGACAGGGGGCCGGCTACACCTTC.